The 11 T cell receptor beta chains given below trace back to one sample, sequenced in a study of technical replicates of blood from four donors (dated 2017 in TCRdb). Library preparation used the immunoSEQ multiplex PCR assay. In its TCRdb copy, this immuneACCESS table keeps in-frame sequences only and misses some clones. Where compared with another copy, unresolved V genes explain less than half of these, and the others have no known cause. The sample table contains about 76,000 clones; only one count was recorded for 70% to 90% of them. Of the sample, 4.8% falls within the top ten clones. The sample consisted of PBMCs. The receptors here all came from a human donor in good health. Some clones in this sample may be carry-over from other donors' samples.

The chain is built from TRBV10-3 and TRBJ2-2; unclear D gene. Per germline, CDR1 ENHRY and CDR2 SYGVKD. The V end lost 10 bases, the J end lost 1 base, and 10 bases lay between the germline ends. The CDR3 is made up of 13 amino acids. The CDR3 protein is CATHRGNTGELFF. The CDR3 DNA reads TGTGCCACCCACCGCGGGAACACCGGGGAGCTGTTTTTT.

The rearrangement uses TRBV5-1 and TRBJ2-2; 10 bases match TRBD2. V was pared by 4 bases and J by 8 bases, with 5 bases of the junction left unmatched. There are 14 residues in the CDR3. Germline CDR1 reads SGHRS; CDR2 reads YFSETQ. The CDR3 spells CASSKGLASGELFF. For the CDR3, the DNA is TGCGCCAGCAGCAAGGGACTAGCGTCGGGGGAGCTGTTTTTT. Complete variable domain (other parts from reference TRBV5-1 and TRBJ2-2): KAGVTQTPRYLIKTRGQQVTLSCSPISGHRSVSWYQQTPGQGLQFLFEYFSETQRNKGNFPGRFSGRQFSNSRSEMNVSTLELGDSALYLCASSKGLASGELFFGEGSRLTVL.

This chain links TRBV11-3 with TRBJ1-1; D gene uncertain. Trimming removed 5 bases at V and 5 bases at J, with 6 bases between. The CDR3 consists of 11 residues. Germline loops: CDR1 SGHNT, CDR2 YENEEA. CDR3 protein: CASSTRTEAFF. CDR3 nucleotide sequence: TGTGCCAGCAGCACGAGAACTGAAGCTTTCTTT. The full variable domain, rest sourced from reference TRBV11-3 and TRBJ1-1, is EAGVVQSPRYKIIEKKQPVAFWCNPISGHNTLYWYLQNLGQGPELLIRYENEEAVDDSQLPKDRFSAERLKGVDSTLKIQPAELGDSAVYLCASSTRTEAFFGQGTRLTVV.

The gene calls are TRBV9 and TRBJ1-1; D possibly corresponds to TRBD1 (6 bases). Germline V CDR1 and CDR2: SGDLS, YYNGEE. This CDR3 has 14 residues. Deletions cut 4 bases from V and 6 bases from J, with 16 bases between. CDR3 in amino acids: CASSPRLGAAEAFF. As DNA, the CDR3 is TGTGCCAGCAGCCCTCGGTTGGGGGCCGCTGAAGCTTTCTTT.

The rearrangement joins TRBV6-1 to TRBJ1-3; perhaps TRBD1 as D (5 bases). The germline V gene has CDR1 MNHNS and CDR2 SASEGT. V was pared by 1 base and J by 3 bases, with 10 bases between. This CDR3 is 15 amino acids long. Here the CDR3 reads CASSEDGAHGNTIYF. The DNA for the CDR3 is TGTGCCAGCAGTGAAGATGGGGCGCATGGAAACACCATATATTTT.

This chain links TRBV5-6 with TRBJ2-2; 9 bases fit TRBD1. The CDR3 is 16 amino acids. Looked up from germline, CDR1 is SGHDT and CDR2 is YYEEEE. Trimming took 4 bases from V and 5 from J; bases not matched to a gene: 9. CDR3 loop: CASSTHRGRYTGELFF. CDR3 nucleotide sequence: TGTGCCAGCAGCACCCACAGGGGGCGGTATACCGGGGAGCTGTTTTTT.

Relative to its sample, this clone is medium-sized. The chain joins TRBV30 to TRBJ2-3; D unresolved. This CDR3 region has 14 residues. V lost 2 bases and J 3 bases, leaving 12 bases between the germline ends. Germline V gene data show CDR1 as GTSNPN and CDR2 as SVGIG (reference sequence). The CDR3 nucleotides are TGTGCCTGGAGTTGGGCAGTATTAACAGATACGCAGTATTTT. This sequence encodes CAWSWAVLTDTQYF. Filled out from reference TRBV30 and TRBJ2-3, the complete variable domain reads SQTIHQWPATLVQPVGSPLSLECTVEGTSNPNLYWYRQAAGRGLQLLFYSVGIGQISSEVPQNLSASRPQDRQFILSSKKLLLSDSGFYLCAWSWAVLTDTQYFGPGTRLTVL.

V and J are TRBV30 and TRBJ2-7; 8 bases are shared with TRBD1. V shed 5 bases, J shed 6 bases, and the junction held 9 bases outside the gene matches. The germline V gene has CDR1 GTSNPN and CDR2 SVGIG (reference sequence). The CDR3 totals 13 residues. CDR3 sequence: CAWCRRGRCEQYF. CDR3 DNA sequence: TGTGCCTGGTGTCGCAGGGGGCGTTGCGAGCAGTACTTC. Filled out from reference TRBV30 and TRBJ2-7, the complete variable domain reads SQTIHQWPATLVQPVGSPLSLECTVEGTSNPNLYWYRQAAGRGLQLLFYSVGIGQISSEVPQNLSASRPQDRQFILSSKKLLLSDSGFYLCAWCRRGRCEQYFGPGTRLTVT.

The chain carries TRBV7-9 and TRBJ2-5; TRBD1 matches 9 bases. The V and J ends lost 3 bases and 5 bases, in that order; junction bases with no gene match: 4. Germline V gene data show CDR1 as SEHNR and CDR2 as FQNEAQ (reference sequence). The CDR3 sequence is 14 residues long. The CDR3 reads CASSFTTGGETQYF. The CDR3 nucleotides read TGTGCCAGCAGCTTCACGACAGGGGGGGAGACCCAGTACTTC.

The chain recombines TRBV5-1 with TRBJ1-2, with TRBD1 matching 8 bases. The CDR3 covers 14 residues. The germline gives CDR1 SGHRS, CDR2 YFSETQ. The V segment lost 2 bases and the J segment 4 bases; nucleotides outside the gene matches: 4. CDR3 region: CASSLGQGPYGYTF. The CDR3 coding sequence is TGCGCCAGCAGCTTAGGACAGGGTCCCTATGGCTACACCTTC.

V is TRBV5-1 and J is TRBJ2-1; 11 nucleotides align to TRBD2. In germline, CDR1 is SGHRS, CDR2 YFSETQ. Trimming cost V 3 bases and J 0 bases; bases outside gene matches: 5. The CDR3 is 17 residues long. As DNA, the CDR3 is TGCGCCAGCAGCTACCTGGGACTAGCGGACTCCTACAATGAGCAGTTCTTC. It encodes CASSYLGLADSYNEQFF.